This passage covers 13 T cell receptor beta chains from one sample sequenced in a study of regulatory T cells in long-lasting Graves disease. The time point was: newly diagnosed GD, antithyroid drugs for less than 3 months. PBMC-extracted RNA yielded the TCR library. To make TCR beta libraries, researchers used iRepertoire HTBI primers and Arm-PCR of CDR3 regions. TCRdb redid the calling of the multiplex PCR reads with MiXCR, one entry per CDR3 protein. The sample has about 540,000 distinct CDR3 sequences, 13% seen once. These data also formed part of another study, on T cells in Graves' hyperthyroidism and ophthalmopathy.

The specimen was peripheral blood mononuclear cells (PBMCs), collected at new diagnosis, from a patient treated with antithyroid drugs. These receptor sequences come from a man aged 25 to 45 with Graves disease.

This clonotype was seen ten or more times. CDR3 in DNA: TGCAGTGCTAGAGCACAGACAGTCACCTCTAATTCACCCCTCCACTTT. This translates into CSARAQTVTSNSPLHF. The J gene is TRBJ1-6, the V gene TRBV20-1; maybe TRBD1 (5 bases). The germline gives CDR1 DFQATT, CDR2 SNEGSKA (reference sequence). Trimming took off 1 base at V and 6 bases at J, with 16 bases between the two ends. This CDR3 has 16 residues.

This clonotype was seen a single time. The chain is built from TRBV4-1 and TRBJ2-7, with TRBD1 matching 9 bases. The CDR3 is 18 amino acids. Looked up from germline, CDR1 is MGHRA and CDR2 is YSYEKL. The ends lost 1 base at V and 5 bases at J; junction bases unmatched: 15. The CDR3 is CASSQGLISRDRDHEQYF. For the CDR3, the DNA is TGCGCCAGCAGCCAAGGCCTGATCTCGCGGGACAGGGACCACGAGCAGTACTTC.

This clonotype was picked up many times. This CDR3 reads CASRPYRESYNEQFF. CDR3 bases: TGTGCCAGCAGACCATACAGGGAATCCTACAATGAGCAGTTCTTC. This chain joins TRBV12-3 or TRBV12-4 and TRBJ2-1; TRBD1 is a possible D gene (6 bases). Trimming removed 6 bases at V and 1 base at J, with 13 bases between. This CDR3 is built from 15 residues.

This clonotype was counted a single time. The CDR3 here is CASSIVGQGDNQPQHF. Written as DNA, the CDR3 is TGTGCCAGTAGTATAGTAGGACAGGGGGACAATCAGCCCCAGCATTTT. The chain carries TRBV19 and TRBJ1-5, with 10 bases lining up with TRBD1. This CDR3 contains 16 residues. Germline V lookup: CDR1 LNHDA, CDR2 SQIVND (reference sequence). Losses at the gene ends were 1 base for V and 3 bases for J; bases not matched to a gene: 3.

This clonotype was counted many times. V gene TRBV27 combines with J gene TRBJ1-5, with D unresolved. Germline CDR1 and CDR2: MNHEY and SMNVEV (reference sequence). The CDR3 is 13 residues long. V was trimmed by 2 bases and J by 6 bases, leaving 8 bases between them. The CDR3 DNA is TGTGCCAGCAGTTTACGGCACGGTCAGCCCCAGCATTTT. Translating gives CASSLRHGQPQHF.

This clonotype appeared a few times. V is TRBV5-4 and J is TRBJ2-3; possible D gene TRBD1, 6 bases. The length of the CDR3 is 14 residues. Germline lookup yields CDR1 SGHNT and CDR2 YYREEE (reference sequence). Deletions cut 4 bases from V and 5 bases from J, with 14 bases between. The CDR3 bases are TGTGCCAGCAGCCCCGGACAGATAAAAGATACGCAGTATTTT. This codes for CASSPGQIKDTQYF. Filled out from reference TRBV5-4 and TRBJ2-3, the complete variable domain reads ETGVTQSPTHLIKTRGQQVTLRCSSQSGHNTVSWYQQALGQGPQFIFQYYREEENGRGNFPPRFSGLQFPNYSSELNVNALELDDSALYLCASSPGQIKDTQYFGPGTRLTVL.

This clonotype showed up just a few times. The chain has TRBV2 and TRBJ2-7; 10 nucleotides match TRBD1. Germline values: CDR1 SNHLY, CDR2 FYNNEI. V lost 10 bases to trimming and J lost 2 bases; unmatched junction nucleotides: 8. The CDR3 covers 14 residues. The DNA of the CDR3 is TGTGCCACCTATTACGGGACAGGGGCCTACGAGCAGTACTTC. Translated, it gives CATYYGTGAYEQYF.

The chain has TRBV20-1 and TRBJ1-4, with a weak D call TRBD1 (5 bases). This CDR3 spans 13 amino acids. Deletions cut 6 bases from V and 5 bases from J, with 13 bases between. CDR1 and CDR2 (germline): DFQATT, SNEGSKA (reference sequence). The CDR3 loop is CSAGITGNEKLFF. The CDR3 DNA sequence: TGCAGTGCCGGTATTACAGGAAATGAAAAACTGTTTTTT.

This clonotype showed up many times. The V call is TRBV7-2, the J call TRBJ2-7, with a weak D call TRBD1 (6 bases). Trimming shortened V by 4 bases and J by 3 bases, and 13 bases separated the two germline ends. The CDR3 totals 14 residues. Germline assignment: CDR1 SGHTA and CDR2 FQGNSA. The CDR3 region is CASSSTGLVYEQYF. For the CDR3, the DNA is TGTGCCAGCAGCTCTACAGGGTTGGTCTACGAGCAGTACTTC.

This clonotype came up many times. V and J are TRBV20-1 and TRBJ2-7, with 11 bases aligning to TRBD2. The germline V gene has CDR1 DFQATT and CDR2 SNEGSKA (reference sequence). Trimming at V came to 1 base and at J to 2 bases, leaving 13 bases not matched to a gene. This CDR3 has 18 amino acids. CDR3 bases: TGCAGTGCTAGAGTTTCGACCGGACTAGCGGGCGGTGCCTACGAGCAGTACTTC. It specifies CSARVSTGLAGGAYEQYF.

This clonotype was detected many times. The chain is built from TRBV7-9 and TRBJ2-3; 12 bases agree with TRBD2. The CDR3 length is 14 residues. V dropped 7 bases and J dropped 4; count of bases not matched to a gene: 3. Germline-derived CDR1 and CDR2 are SEHNR and FQNEAQ (reference sequence). This CDR3 reads CASKLAGGADTQYF. DNA for the CDR3: TGTGCCAGCAAACTAGCGGGAGGCGCAGATACGCAGTATTTT.

J is TRBJ2-7 and V is TRBV7-9, with a possible D match to TRBD2 (5 bases). V dropped 5 bases and J dropped 1 base, with 15 bases sitting between them. Germline V gives CDR1 SEHNR, CDR2 FQNEAQ (reference sequence). The CDR3 runs 15 residues. CDR3 in amino acids: CASSPQRALSYEQYF. CDR3 DNA: TGTGCCAGCAGCCCCCAGAGGGCTCTATCCTACGAGCAGTACTTC.

The DNA for the CDR3 is TGTGTGCCAGATACCCAGTTCTTC. Its translation is CVPDTQFF. The chain uses TRBV7-9 and TRBJ2-1; D uncertain. The germline V gene encodes CDR1 SEHNR and CDR2 FQNEAQ (reference sequence). The CDR3 length is 8 residues.